This TCR beta chain was observed in a study of T cells in Graves' hyperthyroidism and ophthalmopathy. Broader study findings: Most thyroid clonotypes expanded above 0.001 were also detected in blood.

Looked up from germline, CDR1 is SGHAT and CDR2 is FQNNGV. The CDR3 consists of 14 residues. Trimming cost V 4 bases and J 2 bases, with 12 bases left between them. This clonotype was observed many times. Its antigen is still unknown. Clinical symptoms, serum thyroxine, TRAb, thyroid ultrasound and orbital computed tomography informed diagnoses. The PBMCs were sourced from fresh peripheral blood (10 ml). Amplified regions were TCR beta CDR3 sequences from RNA transcripts. Primed by the HTBI set, a first-round RT-PCR was run on the TCR CDR3. MiXCR, applied by TCRdb to the multiplex PCR reads, yields one record per CDR3 protein. The sample consists of approximately 400,000 distinct CDR3 sequences, about 25% of them appearing once.

The clonotype comes from a man aged 45-60 years with Graves' hyperthyroidism. The chain is built from TRBV11-2 and TRBJ2-7; D gene ambiguous. Sequencing was performed on blood. CDR3: CASSSEQHAYEQYF. DNA of the CDR3: TGTGCCAGCAGCTCCGAACAGCATGCCTACGAGCAGTACTTC.